Presented here are 7 T cell receptor beta chains from one specimen sequenced in a study of identical twins. TCRdb itself ran the 5' RACE reads through MiXCR, one entry per CDR3 protein. The data show about 550,000 distinct CDR3 sequences, 20% to 25% seen once. The data also belong to a second study, concerning yellow fever vaccine responses in identical twins.

The source material was CD4+ T cells sorted from blood. Every receptor here comes from a young woman in good health.

The rearrangement uses TRBV3-1 and TRBJ1-6; D call uncertain. Germline V gives CDR1 LGHDT, CDR2 YNNKEL (reference sequence). Trimming pared 4 bases from V and 12 bases from J, leaving 13 bases between. CDR3 length: 13 amino acids. CDR3 loop: CASSRGFYGPLHF. CDR3 nucleotide sequence: TGTGCCAGCAGCCGTGGATTTTACGGACCCCTCCACTTT.

This clonotype was observed a handful of times. V and J are TRBV10-3 and TRBJ2-7, with D unresolved. V was clipped by 0 bases and J by 0 bases, with 6 bases between them. There are 14 residues in the CDR3. The germline gives CDR1 ENHRY, CDR2 SYGVKD. CDR3 DNA sequence: TGTGCCATCAGTGAGTCACAGAGCTCCTACGAGCAGTACTTC. Translated: CAISESQSSYEQYF.

This clonotype came up once. V usage is TRBV18 and J usage is TRBJ2-1; D remains ambiguous. CDR1 is KGHSH, CDR2 LQKENI, per germline. The CDR3 is 13 residues long. Trimming removed 0 bases from V and 6 bases from J, with 6 bases in between. CDR3 protein: CASSPPHRNEQFF. In nucleotides, the CDR3 is TGTGCCAGCTCACCACCCCACCGCAATGAGCAGTTCTTC.

This clonotype was detected only a few times. The rearrangement links TRBV27 to TRBJ2-1; 12 bases map to TRBD2. V trimming: 5 bases; J trimming: 9 bases; junction bases outside the gene matches: 5. The CDR3 is 14 amino acids. The germline gives CDR1 MNHEY, CDR2 SMNVEV (reference sequence). This chain's CDR3 is CASSRLAGASEQFF. The CDR3 DNA reads TGTGCCAGCAGTAGACTAGCGGGAGCCAGTGAGCAGTTCTTC.

This clonotype was detected only a few times. The V call is TRBV6-2 or TRBV6-3, the J call TRBJ2-7; TRBD2 is a possible D gene (5 bases). V lost 3 bases to trimming and J lost 2 bases, with 8 bases between them. Germline loops: CDR1 MNHEY, CDR2 SVGEGT. The CDR3 has 13 amino acids. DNA of the CDR3: TGTGCCAGCAGTTATGACGGGACCTACGAGCAGTACTTC. Amino acids: CASSYDGTYEQYF.

This clonotype was seen a few times. The chain combines TRBV3-1 with TRBJ2-6; tentatively, D is TRBD2 (5 bases). The CDR3 totals 17 residues. Germline V lookup: CDR1 LGHDT, CDR2 YNNKEL (reference sequence). Trimming removed 1 base from V and 2 bases from J, with 12 bases in between. The CDR3 DNA follows: TGTGCCAGCAGCCAAGGGGTATCCGGGACTGGGGCCAACGTCCTGACTTTC. Amino acids: CASSQGVSGTGANVLTF.

CDR3 sequence: CSVTTGMNTEAFF. CDR3 nucleotide sequence: TGCAGCGTCACTACAGGGATGAACACTGAAGCTTTCTTT. The chain joins TRBV29-1 to TRBJ1-1; D might be TRBD1 (6 bases). This CDR3 is built from 13 residues. V lost 6 bases and J lost 0, with 11 bases in between. CDR1 and CDR2 from the germline V gene are SQVTM and ANQGSEA.